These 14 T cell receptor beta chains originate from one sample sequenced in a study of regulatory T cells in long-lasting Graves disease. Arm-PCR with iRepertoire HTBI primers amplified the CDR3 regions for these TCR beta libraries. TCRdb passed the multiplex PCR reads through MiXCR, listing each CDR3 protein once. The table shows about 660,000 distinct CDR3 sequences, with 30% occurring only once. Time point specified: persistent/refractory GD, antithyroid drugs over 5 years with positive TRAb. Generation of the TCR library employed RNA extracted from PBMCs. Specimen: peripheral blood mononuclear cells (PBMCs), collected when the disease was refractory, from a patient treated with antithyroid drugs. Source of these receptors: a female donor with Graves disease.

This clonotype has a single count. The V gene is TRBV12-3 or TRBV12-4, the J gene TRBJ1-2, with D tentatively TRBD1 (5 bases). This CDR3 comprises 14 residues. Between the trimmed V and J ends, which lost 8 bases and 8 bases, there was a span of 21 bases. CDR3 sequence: CASATVTFLEGYTF. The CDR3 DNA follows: TGTGCCAGCGCGACAGTAACCTTTTTAGAGGGCTACACCTTC.

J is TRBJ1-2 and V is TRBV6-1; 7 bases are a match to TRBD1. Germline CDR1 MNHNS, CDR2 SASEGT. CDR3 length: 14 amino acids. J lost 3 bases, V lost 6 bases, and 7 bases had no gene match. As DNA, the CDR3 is TGTGCCAGCAGATCCGACAGGGTGGACTATGGCTACACCTTC. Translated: CASRSDRVDYGYTF.

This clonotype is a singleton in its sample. CDR3 DNA: TGTGCCAGCAGCCTCGGGGAGGGCCATCGAGGAGAGACCCAGTACTTC. Residues: CASSLGEGHRGETQYF. The chain links TRBV6-2 or TRBV6-3 to TRBJ2-5, with 7 bases fitting TRBD2. The CDR3 length is 16 residues. The germline V gene has CDR1 MNHEY and CDR2 SVGEGT. V trimming: 6 bases; J trimming: 4 bases; junction bases outside the gene matches: 14.

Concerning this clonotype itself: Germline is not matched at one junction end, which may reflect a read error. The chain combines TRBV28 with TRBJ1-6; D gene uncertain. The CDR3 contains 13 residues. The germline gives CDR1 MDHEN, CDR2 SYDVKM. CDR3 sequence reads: CAGSLSPNSPLHF. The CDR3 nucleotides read TGTGCCGGCAGTTTGTCTCCTAATTCACCCCTCCACTTT.

As DNA, the CDR3 is TGTGCCAGCGGAGTAACACAGGGGGCTGCGGAAAAACTGTTTTTT. It is translated as CASGVTQGAAEKLFF. The rearrangement joins TRBV6-5 to TRBJ1-4, with TRBD1 matching 9 bases. The CDR3 runs 15 residues. J lost 8 bases, V lost 8 bases, and 12 bases had no gene match. Germline V lookup: CDR1 MNHEY, CDR2 SVGAGI.

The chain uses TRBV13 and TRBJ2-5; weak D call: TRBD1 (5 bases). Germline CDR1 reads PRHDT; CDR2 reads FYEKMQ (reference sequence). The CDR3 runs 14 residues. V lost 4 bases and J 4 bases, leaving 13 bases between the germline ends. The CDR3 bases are TGTGCCAGCAGCTCGCGACAGAACGGAGAGACCCAGTACTTC. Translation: CASSSRQNGETQYF.

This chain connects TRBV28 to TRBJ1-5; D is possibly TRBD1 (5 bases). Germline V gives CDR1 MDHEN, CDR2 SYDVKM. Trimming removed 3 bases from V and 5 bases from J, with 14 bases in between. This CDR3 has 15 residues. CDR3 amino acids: CASSLMGGLDQPQHF. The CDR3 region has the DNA TGTGCCAGCAGTTTGATGGGGGGTCTCGATCAGCCCCAGCATTTT.

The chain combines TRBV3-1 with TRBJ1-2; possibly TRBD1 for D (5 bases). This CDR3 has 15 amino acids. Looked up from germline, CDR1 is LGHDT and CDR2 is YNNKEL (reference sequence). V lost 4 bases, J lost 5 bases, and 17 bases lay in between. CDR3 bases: TGTGCCAGCAGCCTTTCGGGACCGGCGCCATATGGCTACACCTTC. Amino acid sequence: CASSLSGPAPYGYTF. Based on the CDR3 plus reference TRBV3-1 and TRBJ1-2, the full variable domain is DTAVSQTPKYLVTQMGNDKSIKCEQNLGHDTMYWYKQDSKKFLKIMFSYNNKELIINETVPNRFSPKSPDKAHLNLHINSLELGDSAVYFCASSLSGPAPYGYTFGSGTRLTVV.

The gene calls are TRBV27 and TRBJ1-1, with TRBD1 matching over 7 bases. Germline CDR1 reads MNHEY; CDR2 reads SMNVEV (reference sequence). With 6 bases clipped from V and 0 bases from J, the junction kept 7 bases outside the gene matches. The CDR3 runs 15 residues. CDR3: CASSRGQAMNTEAFF. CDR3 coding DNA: TGTGCCAGCAGCCGTGGACAGGCCATGAACACTGAAGCTTTCTTT.

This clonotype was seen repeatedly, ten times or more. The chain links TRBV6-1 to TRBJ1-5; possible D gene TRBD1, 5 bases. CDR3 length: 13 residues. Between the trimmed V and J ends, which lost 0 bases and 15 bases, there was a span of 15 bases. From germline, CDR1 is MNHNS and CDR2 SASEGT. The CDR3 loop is CASSEAGRGSRHF. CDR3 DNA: TGTGCCAGCAGTGAAGCGGGTAGGGGCTCGCGGCATTTT.

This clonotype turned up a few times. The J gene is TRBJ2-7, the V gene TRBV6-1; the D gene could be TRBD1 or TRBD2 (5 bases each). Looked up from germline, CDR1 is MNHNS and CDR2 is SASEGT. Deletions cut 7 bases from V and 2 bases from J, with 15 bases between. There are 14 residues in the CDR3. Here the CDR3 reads CASNRDQAAYEQYF. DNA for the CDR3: TGTGCCAGCAACCGGGACCAGGCTGCCTACGAGCAGTACTTC.

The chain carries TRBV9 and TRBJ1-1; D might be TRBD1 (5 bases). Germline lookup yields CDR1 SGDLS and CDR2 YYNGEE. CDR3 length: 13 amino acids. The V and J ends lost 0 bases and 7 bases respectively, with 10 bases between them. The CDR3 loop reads CASSVGTGREAFF. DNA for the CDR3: TGTGCCAGCAGCGTAGGCACAGGACGTGAAGCTTTCTTT.

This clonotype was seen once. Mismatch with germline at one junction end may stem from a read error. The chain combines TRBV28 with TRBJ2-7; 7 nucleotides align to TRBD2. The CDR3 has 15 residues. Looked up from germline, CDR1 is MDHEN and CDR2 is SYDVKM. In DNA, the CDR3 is TGTGCCAGCAAGAAACGGGAGGCTCACTCCTACGAGCAGTGCTTC. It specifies CASKKREAHSYEQCF.

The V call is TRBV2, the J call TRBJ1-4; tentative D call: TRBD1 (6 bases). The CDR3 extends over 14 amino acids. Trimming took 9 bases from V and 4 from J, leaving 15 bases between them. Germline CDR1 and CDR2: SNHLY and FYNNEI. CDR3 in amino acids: CASTITGYNEKLFF. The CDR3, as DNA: TGTGCCAGTACCATCACAGGGTATAATGAAAAACTGTTTTTT.